This is a list of T cell receptor beta chains from one sample in a study of PD-L1 blockade in urothelial cancer. TCRdb keeps only in-frame clones here, not all; method: immunoSEQ multiplex PCR. The table has 75,000 to 95,000 clones, 90% seen once. The sequencing used PBMCs, collected around atezolizumab (anti-PD-L1) treatment. The receptors were gathered from a man between 60 and 75 years old with urothelial cancer. Each CDR3 is given with its conserved first and last residue. A D gene is named only where the DNA matches it firmly. Clone size is not always given. Where it is, it says once, few, many or a class for expanded clones.

J gene	V gene	D gene	clone size	CDR3 protein	CDR3 DNA
TRBJ2-1	TRBV28	TRBD2	NA	CASRGTSGSYEQFF	TGTGCCAGCAGAGGGACTAGCGGGAGCTATGAGCAGTTCTTC
TRBJ2-1	TRBV30	NA	NA	CAWSAYNEQFF	TGTGCCTGGAGTGCTTACAATGAGCAGTTCTTC
TRBJ2-1	TRBV11-3	TRBD2	NA	CASSSGLAGYNEQFF	TGTGCCAGCAGTTCAGGACTAGCGGGTTACAATGAGCAGTTCTTC
TRBJ2-7	TRBV7-2	TRBD2	NA	CASSSGGGEQYF	TGTGCCAGCAGCTCGGGAGGGGGCGAGCAGTACTTC
TRBJ2-7	TRBV5-1	TRBD2	NA	CASSLGLAGPYEQYF	TGCGCCAGCAGCTTGGGCCTAGCGGGTCCCTACGAGCAGTACTTC
TRBJ2-1	TRBV5-8	TRBD1	NA	CASSLPGGTYNEQFF	TGTGCCAGCAGCTTACCAGGGGGAACCTACAATGAGCAGTTCTTC
TRBJ1-1	TRBV6-6	TRBD1	NA	CASTYGWDRGDLEAFF	TGTGCCAGCACCTATGGGTGGGACAGGGGCGATCTGGAAGCTTTCTTT
TRBJ1-1	TRBV4-2	NA	NA	CASSQEGGGMATEAFF	TGTGCCAGCAGCCAAGAGGGGGGAGGTATGGCTACTGAAGCTTTCTTT
TRBJ1-1	TRBV7-8	TRBD1	NA	CASSQQGADTEAFF	TGTGCCAGCAGCCAGCAGGGGGCCGACACTGAAGCTTTCTTT
TRBJ2-6	TRBV9	NA	NA	CASRASGANVLTF	TGTGCCAGCAGGGCAAGTGGGGCCAACGTCCTGACTTTC
TRBJ2-1	TRBV10-3	TRBD2	NA	CAISVGTSFRNEQFF	TGTGCCATCAGTGTAGGGACTAGCTTCCGCAATGAGCAGTTCTTC
TRBJ2-6	TRBV5-4	NA	NA	CASSSGTSLSGANVLTF	TGTGCCAGCAGCTCGGGTACGAGCCTCTCTGGGGCCAACGTCCTGACTTTC
TRBJ1-2	TRBV30	TRBD1	once	CAWSRQGGSGYTF	TGTGCCTGGAGTAGACAGGGTGGTAGCGGCTACACCTTC
TRBJ1-1	TRBV19	TRBD1	NA	CASSPRMGRGTNTEAFF	TGTGCCAGTAGTCCGCGGATGGGCAGGGGGACGAACACTGAAGCTTTCTTT
TRBJ2-7	TRBV5-4	TRBD2	NA	CASSLGPTSGGNYEQYF	TGTGCCAGCAGTTTGGGGCCGACTAGCGGGGGAAACTACGAGCAGTACTTC
TRBJ1-2	TRBV5-4	NA	NA	CASSPRREALYSYTF	TGTGCCAGCAGCCCGAGAAGGGAGGCATTGTACAGCTACACCTTC
TRBJ2-7	TRBV28	NA	once	CASSFIFGKSGYEQYF	TGTGCCAGCAGTTTTATATTTGGGAAGAGCGGCTACGAGCAGTACTTC
TRBJ2-5	TRBV18	TRBD2	NA	CASSPGLAKETQYF	TGTGCCAGCTCACCGGGACTAGCCAAAGAGACCCAGTACTTC
TRBJ1-4	TRBV5-1	NA	NA	CASSPGAATNEKLFF	TGCGCCAGCAGCCCTGGGGCGGCAACTAATGAAAAACTGTTTTTT
TRBJ2-7	TRBV4-3	TRBD2	NA	CASSQLAGPAEQYF	TGCGCCAGCAGCCAATTAGCGGGGCCGGCCGAGCAGTACTTC
TRBJ1-1	TRBV5-1	TRBD1	NA	CASSLGGQGNTEAFF	TGCGCCAGCAGCTTGGGGGGACAGGGGAACACTGAAGCTTTCTTT
TRBJ2-1	TRBV2	TRBD1	NA	CASNRGPYNEQFF	TGTGCCAGCAACAGGGGGCCCTACAATGAGCAGTTCTTC
TRBJ1-3	TRBV5-4	NA	NA	CASGNGGADTIYF	TGTGCCAGCGGAAACGGGGGGGCGGACACCATATATTTT
TRBJ2-7	TRBV6-5	TRBD1	NA	CASSKWTGDEQYF	TGTGCCAGCAGTAAATGGACAGGCGACGAGCAGTACTTC
TRBJ2-3	TRBV7-3	NA	NA	CAIPLRTTAYTQYF	TGTGCCATTCCTTTGCGGACAACTGCTTATACGCAGTATTTT
TRBJ2-5	TRBV4-1	NA	NA	CASSQDPGRETQYF	TGCGCCAGCAGCCAAGATCCAGGCCGGGAGACCCAGTACTTC
TRBJ2-3	TRBV10-1	NA	NA	CADWTDTQYF	TGCGCCGACTGGACAGATACGCAGTATTTT
TRBJ2-2	TRBV4-1	TRBD2	NA	CASAKLAGGTTGELFF	TGCGCCAGCGCCAAACTAGCGGGGGGGACCACCGGGGAGCTGTTTTTT
TRBJ2-2	TRBV30	NA	NA	CAWSPVIGELFF	TGTGCCTGGTCCCCGGTAATTGGGGAGCTGTTTTTT
TRBJ1-6	TRBV6-1	NA	NA	CASSDRVWDSPLHF	TGTGCCAGCAGTGATCGGGTGTGGGATTCACCCCTCCACTTT
TRBJ1-5	TRBV11-2	TRBD1	NA	CASSLATGVGQPQHF	TGTGCCAGCAGCTTAGCCACAGGGGTCGGACAGCCCCAGCATTTT
TRBJ1-2	TRBV2	NA	NA	CASSMGRIGGVGYTF	TGTGCCAGCAGTATGGGACGGATTGGCGGGGTAGGCTACACCTTC
TRBJ2-1	TRBV5-4	NA	NA	CASSLGRGGNEQFF	TGTGCCAGCAGCTTGGGGCGGGGAGGCAATGAGCAGTTCTTC
TRBJ2-7	TRBV5-6	TRBD1	NA	CASSFRDRGPVEQYF	TGTGCCAGCAGCTTCCGGGACAGGGGGCCGGTCGAGCAGTACTTC
TRBJ2-7	TRBV19	TRBD2	NA	CASSVGLADYEQYF	TGTGCCAGTAGTGTCGGACTAGCGGACTACGAGCAGTACTTC
TRBJ2-7	TRBV29-1	TRBD1	few	CSVAGGNYEQYF	TGCAGCGTTGCAGGGGGCAACTACGAGCAGTACTTC
TRBJ1-5	TRBV9	TRBD1	NA	CASSIDRDQPQHF	TGTGCCAGCAGCATAGACAGGGATCAGCCCCAGCATTTT
TRBJ1-5	TRBV6-4	NA	few	CASSAESNQPQHF	TGTGCCAGCAGTGCCGAGAGCAATCAGCCCCAGCATTTT
TRBJ2-5	TRBV10-1	TRBD1	NA	CASSRDRGRQETQYF	TGCGCCAGCAGTAGGGACAGGGGTCGCCAAGAGACCCAGTACTTC
TRBJ2-7	TRBV6-6	TRBD2	NA	CASGTGGGLDEQYF	TGTGCCAGCGGAACGGGGGGGGGTCTCGACGAGCAGTACTTC
TRBJ2-3	TRBV7-2	NA	NA	CASSLRDITDTQYF	TGTGCCAGCAGCCTCCGGGATATCACAGATACGCAGTATTTT
TRBJ2-7	TRBV4-1	TRBD2	NA	CASSQGLAGGPSDYEQYF	TGCGCCAGCAGCCAAGGCCTAGCGGGGGGGCCCTCCGATTACGAGCAGTACTTC
TRBJ2-3	TRBV29-1	TRBD2	NA	CSVEDLQIGGGAYTQYF	TGCAGCGTTGAAGATCTTCAAATAGGCGGGGGGGCATATACGCAGTATTTT
TRBJ2-7	TRBV30	TRBD1	NA	CAWTGQGGYEQYF	TGTGCCTGGACTGGACAGGGGGGCTACGAGCAGTACTTC
TRBJ2-7	TRBV9	TRBD1	few	CASSKGQGSYEQYF	TGTGCCAGCAGCAAGGGACAGGGGAGCTACGAGCAGTACTTC
TRBJ2-7	TRBV18	TRBD1	NA	CASSPSGAQGVTSSYEQYF	TGTGCCAGCTCACCGTCGGGGGCACAGGGGGTTACGAGCTCCTACGAGCAGTACTTC
TRBJ2-7	TRBV5-4	NA	NA	CASSYQGFYEQYF	TGTGCCAGCAGCTACCAGGGATTCTACGAGCAGTACTTC
TRBJ1-4	TRBV11-2	NA	NA	CASSSRTNEKLFF	TGTGCCAGCAGCTCGAGAACTAATGAAAAACTGTTTTTT
TRBJ1-2	TRBV2	TRBD1	few	CASSGGQNYGYTF	TGTGCCAGCAGCGGGGGACAGAACTATGGCTACACCTTC
TRBJ2-1	TRBV6-5	TRBD1	NA	CASRETGVGWNEQFF	TGTGCCAGCAGAGAGACAGGGGTAGGTTGGAATGAGCAGTTCTTC
TRBJ1-2	TRBV2	TRBD1	few	CASSVQGARGYTF	TGTGCCAGCAGCGTACAGGGGGCGAGAGGCTACACCTTC
TRBJ2-3	TRBV10-1	TRBD2	NA	CASSEIAGGGTDTQYF	TGCGCCAGCAGTGAGATAGCGGGAGGCGGCACAGATACGCAGTATTTT
TRBJ2-5	TRBV30	TRBD2	once	CAWSEPTSAGGRGTQYF	TGTGCCTGGAGTGAACCAACCTCCGCGGGGGGGCGGGGGACCCAGTACTTC
TRBJ2-5	TRBV4-1	TRBD1	NA	CASSQWDRAIETQYF	TGCGCCAGCAGCCAGTGGGACAGGGCCATAGAGACCCAGTACTTC
TRBJ1-2	TRBV9	NA	NA	CASSVGTEPHGYTF	TGTGCCAGCAGCGTAGGGACAGAACCACATGGCTACACCTTC
TRBJ2-5	TRBV6-6	TRBD2	NA	CASIYGPAGEETQYF	TGTGCCAGCATTTATGGGCCAGCGGGAGAAGAGACCCAGTACTTC
TRBJ1-1	TRBV4-2	NA	NA	CASSQDGRGDTEAFF	TGTGCCAGCAGCCAAGATGGCAGGGGCGACACTGAAGCTTTCTTT
TRBJ1-1	TRBV5-1	NA	NA	CASSPFSGNTEAFF	TGCGCCAGCAGCCCGTTCTCAGGGAACACTGAAGCTTTCTTT
TRBJ2-5	TRBV5-1	TRBD2	NA	CASSPGLAVQETQYF	TGCGCCAGCAGCCCAGGACTAGCGGTCCAAGAGACCCAGTACTTC
TRBJ2-7	TRBV7-2	TRBD1	NA	CASSEGAVSSYEQYF	TGTGCCAGCAGCGAGGGGGCTGTTAGCTCCTACGAGCAGTACTTC